Listed below are T cell receptor beta chains from one sample, sequenced in a study of Tregs in tolerant kidney transplant recipients. Generated by immunoSEQ multiplex PCR, the TCRdb table keeps only in-frame clones and is missing some. This sample yields over 50,000 clones, of which 75% to 90% are seen a single time; around 2.3% belongs to the top ten. The sample consisted of Tregs from blood, taken before the transplant. These receptors originate from a human donor who received a combined kidney and bone marrow transplant. CDR3s include the opening cysteine and the closing phenylalanine or tryptophan.

v_call: TRBV9; cdr3_aa: CASSTGYEQYF
v_call: TRBV28; cdr3_aa: CASSSPRMTGGTNTGELFF
v_call: TRBV19; cdr3_aa: CASSMGLAGAWEQFF
v_call: TRBV6-6; cdr3_aa: CASSSIQGFAGELFF
v_call: TRBV5-4; cdr3_aa: CASSPRQGHYEQYF
v_call: TRBV19; cdr3_aa: CASSSTSGKTDTQYF
v_call: TRBV6-5; cdr3_aa: CASSYSTPATNTEAFF
v_call: TRBV5-6; cdr3_aa: CASRPWGVITYEQYF
v_call: TRBV20-1; cdr3_aa: CSARIDPEQFF
v_call: TRBV7-2; cdr3_aa: CASSLALSSGNTIYF